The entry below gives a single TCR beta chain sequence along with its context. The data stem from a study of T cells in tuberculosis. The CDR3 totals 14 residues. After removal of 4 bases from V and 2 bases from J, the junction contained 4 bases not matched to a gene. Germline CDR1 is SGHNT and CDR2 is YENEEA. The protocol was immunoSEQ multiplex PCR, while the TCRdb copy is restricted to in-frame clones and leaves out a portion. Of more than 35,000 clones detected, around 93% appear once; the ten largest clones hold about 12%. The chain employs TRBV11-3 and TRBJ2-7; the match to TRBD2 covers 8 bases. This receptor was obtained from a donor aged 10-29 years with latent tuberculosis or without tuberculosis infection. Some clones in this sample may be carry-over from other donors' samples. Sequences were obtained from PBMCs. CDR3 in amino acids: CASSYGTSPYEQYF. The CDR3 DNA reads TGTGCCAGCAGCTACGGGACTAGTCCCTACGAGCAGTACTTC.